Here is one TCR beta chain with its context. This clone showed up just a few times. Its cognate antigen has yet to be identified. Base qualities are not at hand, and no much larger clone is one base apart. This record belongs to a study of beta chain features in type 1 diabetes (dated by TCRdb to between 2018 and 2020). Study-wide context: No differences in mean age, gender distribution, total cell number or subset yield were found between patients and healthy donors. A total of approximately 100,000,000 sorted cells were examined across all samples, and the number of cells per subset was strongly correlated with RNA yield. In the study, recently diagnosed type 1 diabetes patients and matched healthy donors were compared on the TCRB repertoires of their sorted circulating CD4+ T cell subsets. Naive and central memory subsets were obtained from all 30 or so donors, but regulatory and stem cell-like memory subsets were isolated from only 8 patients and roughly 8 healthy donors.

The entire amount of isolated RNA was reverse transcribed using the High Capacity cDNA Reverse Transcription Kit, so the sequenced TCRB transcripts were expressed ones. Deep immunoSEQ sequencing was applied to naive, central memory and regulatory T cell samples, giving an average of roughly 3.6 million total reads per sample. After sorted cells were lysed in RLT buffer, RNA was extracted with DNase-treated RNeasy Micro or Mini kits, with the choice depending on cell number. Each cell subset was processed separately to prevent cross-contamination, with patient and healthy donor samples processed together. Using the immunoSEQ multiplex PCR, TCRB sequences were amplified from cDNA into 87-bp fragments spanning the CDR3 region. Amplicons were sequenced on the Illumina HiSeq platform. The study's own analysis went as follows. PCR bias was corrected computationally using synthetic template baselines, and reads within Hamming distance 2 were collapsed, with unmergeable singletons discarded. Reads were aligned against IMGT to assign V, D and J genes, CDR3 length and insertions or deletions at six rearrangement sites. Within each subset, clonotype counts were normalized to the number of sorted cells before true diversity and Gini coefficients were calculated with the tcR R package. The overlap coefficient, calculated on TCRB nucleotide sequences, was used to quantify repertoire sharing. Out-of-frame TCRB sequences from naive cells were analyzed to stand in for the pre-selection repertoire. TCRdb provides this immuneACCESS table in a form limited to in-frame rearrangements. Some clones are lacking; in checked studies, under half of them reflect an unresolved V gene, and why the rest are absent is not known. V and J calls and clone size are given by that table; D and trimming were obtained from the DNA. This sample has a few hundred thousand clones in its table, and about 15% of those were observed once. 0.015% to 0.02% of the sample goes to the ten largest clones.

Each donor gave one peripheral blood draw, roughly 110 mL on average, collected into heparinised tubes. Using a panel that included CD45RO, CCR7, CD25, CD127, CD95 and CD27, naive, central memory, regulatory and stem cell-like memory CD4+ T cells were sorted on a BD FACSAria II. Every sorted population had a purity above 95%. PBMCs were isolated right away by Lymphoprep density gradient centrifugation and were stained directly, without culture. So that batch effects would be minimized, each experiment stained and sorted samples in pairs, pairing one healthy donor with one patient. General conclusions and limits of the study: Shorter templates might be favored by PCR, yet because patient and control samples were amplified and corrected together, any such skew would affect both groups equally. At VDJ recombination sites, patients with type 1 diabetes made fewer insertions and deleted more nucleotides, a pattern implying thymic rearrangement abnormalities. Naive, central memory and regulatory TCRB repertoires appeared to be more alike among patients than among healthy donors. A moderate but significant shortening of TCRB CDR3 length was observed in type 1 diabetes patients in all four CD4+ subsets. HLA sub-analyses involved small numbers of individuals, so any influence of HLA type on TCRB rearrangement remained unresolved. Because cDNA rather than genomic DNA was sequenced, highly expressing activated cells could have been over-represented, although no difference in activation and CD3 levels was found between groups.

The V end loses 2 bases and the J end loses 7 bases, and a stretch of 12 bases separates them. Looking up the germline V gene yields CDR1 SNHLY and CDR2 FYNNEI. From its cysteine to its phenylalanine, the CDR3 spans 15 amino acids. Solely the CDR3 DNA is kept, with 45 bases framed from the first base. This TCR was sampled from a young man with type 1 diabetes. Sequencing input: naive CD4+ T cells from blood. The intended sense of this specimen's cell subset or site label: true naive CD4+ T cells. The rearranged segments are TRBV2 and TRBJ1-6, with TRBD1 tentatively as D gene (5 bases match). The DNA sequence is as follows: TGTGCCAGCAGTGAACAGGGTGAGGAAAATTCACCCCTCCACTTT. Its coded protein is CASSEQGEENSPLHF.